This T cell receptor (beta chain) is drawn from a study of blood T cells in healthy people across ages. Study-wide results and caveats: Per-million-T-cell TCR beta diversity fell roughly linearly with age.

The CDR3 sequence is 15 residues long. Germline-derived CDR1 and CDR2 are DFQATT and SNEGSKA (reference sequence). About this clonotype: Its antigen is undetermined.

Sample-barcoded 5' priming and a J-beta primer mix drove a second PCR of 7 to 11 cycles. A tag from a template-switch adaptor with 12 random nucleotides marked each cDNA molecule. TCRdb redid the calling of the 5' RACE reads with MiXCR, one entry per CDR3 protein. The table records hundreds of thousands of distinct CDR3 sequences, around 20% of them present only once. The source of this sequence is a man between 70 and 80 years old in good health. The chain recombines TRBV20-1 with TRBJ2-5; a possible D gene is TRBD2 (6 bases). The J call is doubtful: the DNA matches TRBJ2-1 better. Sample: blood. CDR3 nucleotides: TGCAGTGCTGTCAATCTAGCGAGAAAGAGCAATGAGCAGTTCTTC. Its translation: CSAVNLARKSNEQFF.